The rows below give T cell receptor beta chains drawn from one sample of a study of T-cell memory formation after mild COVID-19. TCRdb independently ran MiXCR on the 5' RACE reads; one entry per CDR3 protein. The table records about 400,000 distinct CDR3 sequences, about 25% of them present only once. The sequenced material came from PBMCs or a T cell subset sorted from them (not recorded which). These receptors all come from an adult woman who had mild COVID-19 (a few samples of this study predate the infection). Cell type and time point are not known. CDR3s include the opening cysteine and the closing phenylalanine or tryptophan. The D gene is left open where the match is weak. Rows give clone size only sometimes, using once, few, many, or a class for an expanded clone.

once	TRBV5-4	TRBD1	TRBJ1-1	TGTGCCAGCAGCCAGGGACAGGGGGTTTTAATGAACACTGAAGCTTTCTTT	CASSQGQGVLMNTEAFF
few	TRBV6-2/TRBV6-3	TRBD2	TRBJ2-1	TGTGCCAGCAGTTACACTGGACTAGCGGACAATGAGCAGTTCTTC	CASSYTGLADNEQFF
-	TRBV30	-	TRBJ2-5	TGTGCCTGGAGGGACTTCGAAGAGACCCAGTACTTC	CAWRDFEETQYF
-	TRBV24-1	-	TRBJ1-5	TGTGCCACCAGTGATTCTCTGGAGAAGAATCAGCCCCAGCATTTT	CATSDSLEKNQPQHF
-	TRBV5-6	TRBD1	TRBJ1-4	TGTGCCAGCAGCTCCGATGGGACAGGACCAAAACTGTTTTTT	CASSSDGTGPKLFF
-	TRBV20-1	-	TRBJ1-5	TGCAGTGCGAAGCCCCGACAGCTTCTTAGCAATCAGCCCCAGCATTTT	CSAKPRQLLSNQPQHF
once	TRBV18	TRBD1	TRBJ1-1	TGTGCCAGCTCACTCCGGGAAGGGGACAGGGCTTTCTTT	CASSLREGDRAFF
-	TRBV4-2	TRBD2	TRBJ2-1	TGTGCCAGCAGCCAGGCTTCAGCGGGGCACTGGGGAAATGAGCAGTTCTTC	CASSQASAGHWGNEQFF
-	TRBV7-8	-	TRBJ2-5	TGTGCCAGCAGCTTAGCACGTATCCAAGAGACCCAGTACTTC	CASSLARIQETQYF
-	TRBV29-1	-	TRBJ2-1	TGCAGCGTTGAAGGCCAGGCCGTGTGGGATGAGCAGTTCTTC	CSVEGQAVWDEQFF
few	TRBV7-9	-	TRBJ1-3	TGTGCCAGCAGCCTCACAGGAGTTTCTGGAAACACCATATATTTT	CASSLTGVSGNTIYF
-	TRBV5-1	-	TRBJ2-3	TGCGCCAGCAGCCAGGCGGGTCTAGCGCTCCCGGATACGCAGTATTTT	CASSQAGLALPDTQYF
-	TRBV9	TRBD1	TRBJ1-6	TGTGCCAGCAGCTCACAGACAGGGAATTCACCCCTCCACTTT	CASSSQTGNSPLHF
-	TRBV15	-	TRBJ1-1	TGTGCCACCAGCAGAGCGAGGGGCACTGAAGCTTTCTTT	CATSRARGTEAFF
few	TRBV18	-	TRBJ2-7	TGTGCCAGCTCACCACCCAAGGGCGAAAACGAGCAGTACTTC	CASSPPKGENEQYF